The 16 T cell receptor beta chains below come from one sample, sequenced in a study of T cells in Graves' hyperthyroidism and ophthalmopathy. What was amplified from RNA transcripts were TCR beta CDR3 regions. TCR CDR3 underwent first-round RT-PCR with the HTBI primer set. TCRdb recomputed calls from the multiplex PCR reads with MiXCR, one row per CDR3 protein. The sample consists of roughly 420,000 distinct CDR3 sequences, 15% to 17% of them appearing once. Sequencing was performed on blood. The receptors stem from a woman aged 18-29 years with Graves' hyperthyroidism.

This clonotype occurred many times. The chain has TRBV15 and TRBJ2-3; TRBD1 might be the D (6 bases). Deletions cut 1 base from V and 6 bases from J, with 17 bases between. The germline V gene encodes CDR1 LNHNV and CDR2 YYDKDF (reference sequence). The CDR3 extends over 16 amino acids. The chain's CDR3 is CATSRVGHLPTDTQYF. Here the CDR3 DNA reads TGTGCCACCAGCAGAGTGGGACACCTACCCACGGATACGCAGTATTTT.

This clonotype was recorded at least ten times. V is TRBV5-4 and J is TRBJ1-2; 7 bases line up with TRBD1. V lost 5 bases, J lost 7 bases, and 11 bases stayed unmatched. The CDR3 extends over 14 amino acids. The V gene's germline CDR1 is SGHNT and CDR2 YYREEE (reference sequence). CDR3 residues: CASSFGQASSGYTF. The CDR3 coding sequence is TGTGCCAGCAGTTTCGGACAGGCCTCCTCTGGCTACACCTTC.

There are a few counts of this clonotype. This chain connects TRBV12-3 or TRBV12-4 to TRBJ1-2; the D is unclear. V was clipped by 4 bases and J by 0 bases, with 6 bases between them. The CDR3 sequence is 13 residues long. CDR3 in amino acids: CASSSPPNYGYTF. The CDR3 DNA is TGTGCCAGCAGTTCCCCTCCTAACTATGGCTACACCTTC.

The table lists this clonotype with a few counts. V usage is TRBV9 and J usage is TRBJ2-3; 7 bases match TRBD2. V shed 4 bases, J shed 5 bases, and the junction held 19 bases outside the gene matches. Germline CDR1 is SGDLS and CDR2 is YYNGEE. This CDR3 is 18 amino acids long. CDR3 DNA: TGTGCCAGCAGCCCATCTCAGTCGTCGGGGGGAATCGGAGATACGCAGTATTTT. Its protein product is CASSPSQSSGGIGDTQYF.

The table lists this clonotype with many counts. The chain recombines TRBV2 with TRBJ2-3, with D possibly matching TRBD2 (5 bases). The length of the CDR3 is 16 residues. Per germline, CDR1 SNHLY and CDR2 FYNNEI. V lost 6 bases to trimming and J lost 0 bases, with 16 bases between them. This chain's CDR3 is CASSVAAALSTDTQYF. In nucleotides, the CDR3 is TGTGCCAGCAGCGTAGCAGCGGCCCTTAGCACAGATACGCAGTATTTT.

For this clonotype: The junction and the germline gene differ at one end; a read error may be behind it. The V call is TRBV6-5, the J call TRBJ1-1; 8 positions agree with TRBD1. The CDR3 runs 15 residues. Germline V gene lookup returns CDR1 MNHEY and CDR2 SVGAGI. The CDR3 DNA reads TGTGCCAGTAGTTCCATACAGGGGGAGCCGCTTGAAGCTTTCTTT. It translates to CASSSIQGEPLEAFF.

CDR3 bases: TGTGCCAGCGGTGGGGGCTCTAACTATGGCTACACCTTC. Translated, it gives CASGGGSNYGYTF. The chain couples TRBV2 to TRBJ1-2; possible D gene TRBD1, 6 bases. Trimming left V 8 bases short and J 0 bases short, with 10 bases between. Germline V gene sequence: CDR1 SNHLY, CDR2 FYNNEI. The CDR3 has 13 residues.

This rearrangement joins TRBV19 to TRBJ2-3; the match to TRBD2 covers 9 bases. V shed 6 bases, J shed 6 bases, and the junction held 10 bases outside the gene matches. Germline CDR1 reads LNHDA; CDR2 reads SQIVND (reference sequence). The CDR3 runs 15 residues. CDR3 loop: CASRGAGGRSDTQYF. The CDR3 DNA follows: TGTGCCAGTAGGGGGGCGGGAGGGCGTTCGGATACGCAGTATTTT.

This clonotype was seen ten or more times. This chain uses TRBV11-2 with TRBJ2-3, with 7 bases fitting TRBD1. The CDR3 contains 15 residues. V gave up 5 bases and J gave up 2 bases; unmatched junction bases: 7. Germline V CDR1 and CDR2: SGHAT, FQNNGV. The CDR3 sequence: CASSVTGFLTDTQYF. The CDR3, as DNA: TGTGCCAGCAGCGTGACAGGGTTCCTCACAGATACGCAGTATTTT.

This clonotype has ten or more counts. This rearrangement joins TRBV20-1 to TRBJ2-1; 11 bases agree with TRBD2. V was clipped by 0 bases and J by 7 bases; unmatched bases: 5. Per germline, CDR1 DFQATT and CDR2 SNEGSKA (reference sequence). There are 15 residues in the CDR3. In DNA form, the CDR3 reads TGCAGTGCTAGAGACGCCGCTAGCGGGGGGAATGAGCAGTTCTTC. As protein: CSARDAASGGNEQFF.

This clonotype was observed at least ten times. The chain has TRBV7-3 and TRBJ2-6; D is ambiguous. The CDR3 is 13 amino acids. The germline CDR1 and CDR2 sequences are SGHTA and FQGTGA. V was trimmed by 5 bases and J by 2 bases, leaving 4 bases between them. Written as DNA, the CDR3 is TGTGCCAGCAGCGTTACTGGGGCCAACGTCCTGACTTTC. This sequence encodes CASSVTGANVLTF.

Concerning this clonotype: A read error may be the cause here, since a much bigger clone is one base away. The gene calls are TRBV7-2 and TRBJ2-7; no definite D call. Germline V gene data show CDR1 as SGHTA and CDR2 as FQGNSA. This CDR3 is 14 amino acids long. The CDR3 nucleotides are TGTGCCAGCAGCTTAGGGTCTCGATCCTACGGGCAGTACTTC. Encoded protein: CASSLGSRSYGQYF.

This clonotype was detected ten times or more. This sequence joins TRBV27 and TRBJ2-3; D may be TRBD2 (6 bases). CDR3 length: 17 amino acids. V was cut by 4 bases and J by 2 bases, with 19 bases left in between. Germline V gene data show CDR1 as MNHEY and CDR2 as SMNVEV (reference sequence). CDR3 sequence (DNA): TGTGCCAGCAGTTACACAGCCCCCGCGGGGTTCACAGATACGCAGTATTTT. It translates to CASSYTAPAGFTDTQYF.

Remarks on this clonotype: Since a much larger clone is just one base distant, this may be a read error. The J gene is TRBJ2-6, the V gene TRBV6-2 or TRBV6-3, with a tentative D call TRBD1 (5 bases). Germline V CDR1 and CDR2: MNHEY, SVGEGT. The CDR3 covers 15 residues. DNA of the CDR3: TGTGCCAGCAGCGATTGGTCCTCTGGGGCCAACATCCTGACTTTC. It yields the protein CASSDWSSGANILTF.

Many counts were recorded for this clonotype. This chain connects TRBV7-9 to TRBJ2-7; TRBD1 agrees at 7 bases. V lost 1 base, J lost 7 bases, and 1 base stayed unmatched. This CDR3 is built from 12 residues. The V gene's germline CDR1 is SEHNR and CDR2 FQNEAQ (reference sequence). CDR3 in amino acids: CASSLGRGEQYF. Here the CDR3 DNA reads TGTGCCAGCAGCTTAGGCAGGGGGGAGCAGTACTTC.

This clonotype was observed many times. The gene calls are TRBV12-3 or TRBV12-4 and TRBJ2-7; TRBD1 matches at 10 bases. After removal of 7 bases from V and 2 bases from J, the junction contained 5 bases not matched to a gene. The CDR3 totals 14 residues. In DNA form, the CDR3 reads TGTGCCAGCACCCTAGACAGGGGGCCCTACGAGCAGTACTTC. It codes for CASTLDRGPYEQYF.